A single sample is the source of the 4 T cell receptor beta chains below, sequenced in a study of blood T cell repertoires in COVID-19. TCRdb's copy holds only in-frame clones and misses some; the assay was immunoSEQ multiplex PCR. The sample shows roughly 200,000 clones, approximately 80% of them seen only once. Sequencing input: peripheral blood. The receptor source for this set is a man aged 50 or older who had recovered from COVID-19.

V gene TRBV2 combines with J gene TRBJ2-3, with D possibly TRBD1 on 6 matching bases. The germline V and J ends were trimmed by 3 bases and 2 bases, with 18 bases remaining between them. The CDR3 is 17 residues long. Germline CDR1 reads SNHLY; CDR2 reads FYNNEI. CDR3 nucleotides: TGTGCCAGCAGTGATTCGTCTGGTCAGGGGTACACAGATACGCAGTATTTT. Residues: CASSDSSGQGYTDTQYF.

V and J are TRBV10-3 and TRBJ2-3; TRBD1 matches 11 bases. Germline V gene sequence: CDR1 ENHRY, CDR2 SYGVKD. J lost 5 bases, V lost 2 bases, and 9 bases had no gene match. This CDR3 is 17 amino acids long. The CDR3 coding sequence is TGTGCCATCAGTGAGCCGGGACAGGGGGGGTTGGGAGATACGCAGTATTTT. Translation: CAISEPGQGGLGDTQYF.

J is TRBJ2-3 and V is TRBV28, with D possibly matching TRBD2 (7 bases). Germline-derived CDR1 and CDR2 are MDHEN and SYDVKM. The CDR3 runs 16 residues. The V end lost 10 bases, the J end lost 0 bases, and 20 bases lay between the germline ends. The CDR3: CATQSTAGASTDTQYF. As DNA, the CDR3 is TGTGCCACCCAGTCAACGGCGGGGGCCAGCACAGATACGCAGTATTTT.

V and J are TRBV10-3 and TRBJ1-5, with D possibly matching TRBD1 (5 bases). The CDR3 covers 16 residues. Trimming took off 0 bases at V and 5 bases at J, with 14 bases between the two ends. Looked up from germline, CDR1 is ENHRY and CDR2 is SYGVKD. CDR3 sequence reads: CAISESDGGWDQPQHF. CDR3 coding DNA: TGTGCCATCAGTGAGTCTGACGGGGGGTGGGATCAGCCCCAGCATTTT.